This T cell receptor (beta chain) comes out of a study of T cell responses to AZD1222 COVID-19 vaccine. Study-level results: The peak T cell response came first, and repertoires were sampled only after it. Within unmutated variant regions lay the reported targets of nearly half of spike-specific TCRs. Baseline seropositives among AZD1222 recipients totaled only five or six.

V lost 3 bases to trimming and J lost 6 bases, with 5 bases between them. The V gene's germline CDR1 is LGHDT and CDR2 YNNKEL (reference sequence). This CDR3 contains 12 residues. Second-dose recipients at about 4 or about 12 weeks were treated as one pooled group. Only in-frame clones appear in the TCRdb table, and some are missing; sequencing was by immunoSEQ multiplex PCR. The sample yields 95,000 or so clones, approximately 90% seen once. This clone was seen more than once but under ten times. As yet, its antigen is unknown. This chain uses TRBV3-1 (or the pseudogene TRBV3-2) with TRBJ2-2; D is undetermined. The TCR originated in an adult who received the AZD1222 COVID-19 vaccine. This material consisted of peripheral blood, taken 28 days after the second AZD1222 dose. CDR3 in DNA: TGTGCCAGCAGCCAGAGTGCCGGGGAGCTGTTTTTT. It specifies CASSQSAGELFF.